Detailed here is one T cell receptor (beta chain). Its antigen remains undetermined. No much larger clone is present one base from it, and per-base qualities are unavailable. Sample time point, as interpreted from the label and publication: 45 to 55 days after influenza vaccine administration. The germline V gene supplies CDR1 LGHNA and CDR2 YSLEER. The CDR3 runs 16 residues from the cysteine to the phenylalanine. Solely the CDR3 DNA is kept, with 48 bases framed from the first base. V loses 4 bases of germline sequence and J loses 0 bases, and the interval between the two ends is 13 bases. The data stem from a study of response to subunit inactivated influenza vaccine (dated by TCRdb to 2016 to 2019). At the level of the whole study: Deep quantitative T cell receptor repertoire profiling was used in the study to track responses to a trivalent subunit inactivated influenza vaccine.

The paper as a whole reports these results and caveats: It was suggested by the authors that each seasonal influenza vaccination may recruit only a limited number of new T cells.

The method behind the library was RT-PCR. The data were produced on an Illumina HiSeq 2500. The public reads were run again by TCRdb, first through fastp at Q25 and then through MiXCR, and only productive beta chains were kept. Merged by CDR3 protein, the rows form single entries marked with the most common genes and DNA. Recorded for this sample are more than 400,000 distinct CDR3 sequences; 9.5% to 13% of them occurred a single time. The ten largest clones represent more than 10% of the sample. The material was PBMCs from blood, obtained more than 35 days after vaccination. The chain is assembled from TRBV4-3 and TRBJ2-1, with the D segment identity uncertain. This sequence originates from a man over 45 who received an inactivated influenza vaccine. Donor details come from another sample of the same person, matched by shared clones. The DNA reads TGCGCCAGCAGCCGGATCCACACGGACTCCTACAATGAGCAGTTCTTC. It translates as CASSRIHTDSYNEQFF.